This TCR beta chain originates from a study of T cell responses to AZD1222 COVID-19 vaccine. The study's findings and limits: Increases in Spike-specific TCR breadth and depth were seen after two AZD1222 doses. Nearly half of the spike-specific TCRs reportedly recognize variant regions that carry no mutations. Clonal diversity was possibly underestimated; the donors were predominantly white British and more often female.

The method was immunoSEQ multiplex PCR; TCRdb's version includes in-frame clones alone and lacks a portion of them. The sample consists of about 130,000 clones, around nine tenths of them appearing once. Details on this clone: The antigen is unknown.

Germline V gives CDR1 PRHDT, CDR2 FYEKMQ (reference sequence). This CDR3 has 15 amino acids. Trimming cost V 5 bases and J 0 bases; bases outside gene matches: 2. The rearrangement joins TRBV13 to TRBJ2-3, with 10 bases identical to TRBD2. The clonotype originates from an adult in good health. This specimen was peripheral blood, taken on day 0 of AZD1222 vaccination. CDR3 in DNA: TGTGCCAGCAGCGGACTAGCGGAGAGCACAGATACGCAGTATTTT. It specifies CASSGLAESTDTQYF.